The 26 T cell receptor beta chains given below trace back to one sample, sequenced in a study of blood T cells in healthy people across ages. The authors ran a second PCR of roughly 6 to 12 cycles using a sample-barcoded 5' primer and a J-beta primer mix. From the 5' RACE reads, TCRdb called clonotypes with MiXCR, one entry per CDR3 protein. Of about 970,000 distinct CDR3 sequences listed, around 54% are singletons. Sequencing input: blood. The receptors shown here come from a woman aged 55-70 years in good health.

The chain carries TRBV5-4 and TRBJ2-3; no definite D call. Germline CDR1 SGHNT, CDR2 YYREEE (reference sequence). The CDR3 sequence is 13 residues long. V lost 0 bases to trimming and J lost 6 bases, with 8 bases between them. The CDR3 region has the DNA TGTGCCAGCAGCTTGGCCCCGTTGGATACGCAGTATTTT. Its translation: CASSLAPLDTQYF. Complete variable domain (other parts from reference TRBV5-4 and TRBJ2-3): ETGVTQSPTHLIKTRGQQVTLRCSSQSGHNTVSWYQQALGQGPQFIFQYYREEENGRGNFPPRFSGLQFPNYSSELNVNALELDDSALYLCASSLAPLDTQYFGPGTRLTVL.

This clonotype has a handful of counts. V is TRBV6-2 or TRBV6-3 and J is TRBJ2-1; unclear D gene. CDR3 length: 13 amino acids. Trimming shortened V by 10 bases and J by 2 bases, and 12 bases separated the two germline ends. Germline CDR1 and CDR2: MNHEY and SVGEGT. The CDR3 DNA is TGTGCCACCGACGAGGCTCCCTACAATGAGCAGTTCTTC. Protein: CATDEAPYNEQFF.

In its sample, this clonotype was seen many times. The rearrangement joins TRBV29-1 to TRBJ2-5; 8 bases map to TRBD2. With V trimmed by 8 bases and J by 2 bases, 4 bases remained unmatched. Germline CDR1 is SQVTM and CDR2 is ANQGSEA. The CDR3 sequence is 12 residues long. CDR3 sequence (DNA): TGCAGCTCACTAGCGGTTCAAGAGACCCAGTACTTC. Translated: CSSLAVQETQYF.

This chain uses TRBV7-9 with TRBJ2-7; TRBD1 might be the D (5 bases). This CDR3 contains 14 residues. With 5 bases removed from V and 2 bases from J, the gap between germline ends came to 13 bases. The germline V gene has CDR1 SEHNR and CDR2 FQNEAQ (reference sequence). CDR3 DNA sequence: TGTGCCAGCAGCCCGCGACAGCCAACCTACGAGCAGTACTTC. Encoded protein: CASSPRQPTYEQYF.

The count of this clonotype is one. V gene TRBV3-1 combines with J gene TRBJ2-3, with 8 bases aligning to TRBD2. The CDR3 has 14 residues. Germline trimming cut 4 bases from V and 7 bases from J; bases unmatched to any gene: 7. Per the germline V gene, CDR1 is LGHDT and CDR2 is YNNKEL (reference sequence). Here the CDR3 DNA reads TGTGCCAGCAGCCCGCTAGCGGGCCACAATACGCAGTATTTT. This sequence encodes CASSPLAGHNTQYF.

The rearrangement uses TRBV2 and TRBJ2-7; 13 nucleotides align to TRBD2. Germline lookup yields CDR1 SNHLY and CDR2 FYNNEI. V lost 5 bases to trimming and J lost 5 bases; unmatched junction nucleotides: 18. CDR3 size: 19 residues. The CDR3 DNA follows: TGTGCCAGCAGTCCAAGGTTGCAACGGACTAGCGGGAGATTGAACGAGCAGTACTTC. Its translation is CASSPRLQRTSGRLNEQYF. Variable domain in full (rest from reference TRBV2 and TRBJ2-7): EPEVTQTPSHQVTQMGQEVILRCVPISNHLYFYWYRQILGQKVEFLVSFYNNEISEKSEIFDDQFSVERPDGSNFTLKIRSTKLEDSAMYFCASSPRLQRTSGRLNEQYFGPGTRLTVT.

The V and J genes are TRBV20-1 and TRBJ1-5; perhaps TRBD1 as D (5 bases). V shed 2 bases and J shed 0 bases, with 14 bases lying between them. Germline lookup yields CDR1 DFQATT and CDR2 SNEGSKA (reference sequence). This CDR3 region has 16 residues. The CDR3 region is CSARMGVRGSNQPQHF. CDR3 bases: TGCAGTGCTAGAATGGGGGTACGGGGTAGCAATCAGCCCCAGCATTTT.

This chain links TRBV4-1 with TRBJ2-1; 12 bases are shared with TRBD2. CDR3 length: 20 amino acids. CDR1 and CDR2 (germline): MGHRA, YSYEKL. Losses at the gene ends were 4 bases for V and 0 bases for J; bases not matched to a gene: 13. The CDR3 DNA is TGCGCCAGCAGCCTCCCTAGCGGGAGGGCTCCAACGAGCTCCTACAATGAGCAGTTCTTC. Translating gives CASSLPSGRAPTSSYNEQFF.

This clonotype was counted a few times. The V call is TRBV10-3, the J call TRBJ2-3; perhaps TRBD2 as D (5 bases). Germline V gives CDR1 ENHRY, CDR2 SYGVKD. The CDR3 is made up of 13 amino acids. Trimming cost V 8 bases and J 4 bases, with 13 bases left between them. The chain's CDR3 is CAIGASRADTQYF. The CDR3 nucleotides are TGTGCCATCGGAGCTAGCCGAGCAGATACGCAGTATTTT.

The chain links TRBV4-1 to TRBJ2-7, with D possibly matching TRBD2 (6 bases). Germline loops: CDR1 MGHRA, CDR2 YSYEKL. V dropped 0 bases and J dropped 0 bases, with 12 bases sitting between them. The CDR3 runs 16 residues. The CDR3 coding sequence is TGCGCCAGCAGCCAAGATATCAGCGGGTTCTCCTACGAGCAGTACTTC. Protein sequence: CASSQDISGFSYEQYF.

The CDR3 spells CASSLATSGRQSYEQYF. In DNA form, the CDR3 reads TGTGCCAGCAGCTTAGCGACGAGCGGGAGACAGAGTTACGAGCAGTACTTC. This sequence joins TRBV7-9 and TRBJ2-7; 8 nucleotides agree with TRBD2. The CDR3 loop spans 17 amino acids. V shed 0 bases and J 4 bases; nucleotides not matched to a gene: 11. The germline V gene encodes CDR1 SEHNR and CDR2 FQNEAQ (reference sequence). Using reference TRBV7-9 and TRBJ2-7 for the parts outside the CDR3, the full variable domain is DTGVSQNPRHKITKRGQNVTFRCDPISEHNRLYWYRQTLGQGPEFLTYFQNEAQLEKSRLLSDRFSAERPKGSFSTLEIQRTEQGDSAMYLCASSLATSGRQSYEQYFGPGTRLTVT.

The chain is built from TRBV7-2 and TRBJ2-1; D is unclear. Trimming stripped 5 bases from V and 6 bases from J, with 17 bases between. Germline loops: CDR1 SGHTA, CDR2 FQGNSA. The CDR3 length is 15 residues. CDR3 sequence: CASSLNSRRLNEQFF. CDR3 DNA: TGTGCCAGCAGCCTAAACTCGAGAAGACTCAATGAGCAGTTCTTC.

The chain links TRBV11-2 to TRBJ2-5, with a tentative D call TRBD2 (6 bases). The J call may be incorrect, as the DNA end agrees better with TRBJ2-7. Germline-derived CDR1 and CDR2 are SGHAT and FQNNGV. The CDR3 consists of 14 residues. The chain's CDR3 is CASNPSSGGYEQYF. The CDR3 region has the DNA TGTGCCAGCAACCCTAGTTCCGGGGGTTACGAGCAGTACTTC.

The chain recombines TRBV6-4 with TRBJ2-3, with a weak D call TRBD2 (7 bases). The germline CDR1 and CDR2 sequences are MRHNA and SNTAGT. The ends were cut back, 3 bases at V and 3 bases at J, with 10 bases in the middle. This CDR3 is 14 amino acids long. CDR3 nucleotides: TGTGCCAGCAGTGAACAGGGAGGGACAGATACGCAGTATTTT. Protein: CASSEQGGTDTQYF.

The sample holds a few counts of this clonotype. The chain couples TRBV20-1 to TRBJ2-7; 9 bases line up with TRBD2. Trimming at V came to 2 bases and at J to 6 bases, leaving 14 bases not matched to a gene. Germline V CDR1 and CDR2: DFQATT, SNEGSKA (reference sequence). CDR3 size: 16 residues. The DNA of the CDR3 is TGCAGTGCTAGACCCACCGGGGGACTAGCTTCCGTCGAGCAGTACTTC. This translates into CSARPTGGLASVEQYF.

This clonotype was seen ten or more times. The chain has TRBV6-5 and TRBJ2-5; 9 nucleotides agree with TRBD1. Per germline, CDR1 MNHEY and CDR2 SVGAGI. This CDR3 has 16 amino acids. V lost 2 bases to trimming and J lost 5 bases; unmatched junction nucleotides: 9. The CDR3: CASSYGTGRGRETQYF. DNA of the CDR3: TGTGCCAGCAGTTACGGGACAGGGAGGGGGCGGGAGACCCAGTACTTC.

In its sample, this clonotype was seen a few times. The chain is built from TRBV29-1 and TRBJ2-1; 12 nucleotides align to TRBD2. CDR1 and CDR2 (germline): SQVTM, ANQGSEA. The CDR3 is made up of 13 amino acids. With V trimmed by 5 bases and J by 7 bases, 3 bases remained unmatched. This CDR3 reads CSVMTSGGNEQFF. The CDR3 DNA reads as TGCAGCGTTATGACTAGCGGGGGAAATGAGCAGTTCTTC.

The V call is TRBV29-1, the J call TRBJ2-1; D is uncertain. Germline loops: CDR1 SQVTM, CDR2 ANQGSEA. The CDR3 has 11 residues. CDR3 region: CCPIAGDEQFF. In DNA, the CDR3 is TGCTGCCCCATAGCCGGAGATGAGCAGTTCTTC.

The chain couples TRBV15 to TRBJ2-7; 7 bases agree with TRBD2. V was pared by 0 bases and J by 4 bases, with 18 bases of the junction left unmatched. The germline V gene encodes CDR1 LNHNV and CDR2 YYDKDF (reference sequence). The CDR3 has 19 amino acids. CDR3 loop: CATSRDPRLASGDSYEQYF. As DNA, the CDR3 is TGTGCCACCAGCAGAGATCCAAGACTAGCAAGCGGTGATAGTTACGAGCAGTACTTC.

This clonotype was seen a few times. The J gene is TRBJ2-5, the V gene TRBV11-2; 12 bases match TRBD2. Germline V lookup: CDR1 SGHAT, CDR2 FQNNGV. This CDR3 is 16 amino acids long. With V trimmed by 2 bases and J by 5 bases, 6 bases remained unmatched. The CDR3 spells CASSLNPTSGSETQYF. In DNA form, the CDR3 reads TGTGCCAGCAGCTTAAACCCGACTAGCGGGAGCGAGACCCAGTACTTC. The whole variable domain, filled in from reference TRBV11-2 and TRBJ2-5, reads EAGVAQSPRYKIIEKRQSVAFWCNPISGHATLYWYQQILGQGPKLLIQFQNNGVVDDSQLPKDRFSAERLKGVDSTLKIQPAKLEDSAVYLCASSLNPTSGSETQYFGPGTRLLVL.

This clonotype was observed a few times. The chain's CDR3 is CASTGLGAYGYTF. CDR3 DNA: TGTGCCAGCACCGGACTCGGCGCCTATGGCTACACCTTC. The V and J genes are TRBV2 and TRBJ1-2; D remains unclear. CDR1 SNHLY and CDR2 FYNNEI come from the germline V gene. The CDR3 is made up of 13 amino acids. With 7 bases removed from V and 4 bases from J, the gap between germline ends came to 13 bases.

The V call is TRBV29-1, the J call TRBJ2-3; 9 bases map to TRBD2. This CDR3 comprises 15 residues. CDR1 SQVTM and CDR2 ANQGSEA come from the germline V gene. The J segment lost 2 bases and the V segment lost 7 bases, leaving 10 bases of the junction unmatched. The CDR3: CSAPATSGPTDTQYF. DNA of the CDR3: TGCAGCGCCCCGGCGACTAGCGGTCCCACAGATACGCAGTATTTT.

V is TRBV2 and J is TRBJ1-6; the D gene is possibly TRBD1 (5 bases). This CDR3 is 15 amino acids long. Looked up from germline, CDR1 is SNHLY and CDR2 is FYNNEI. V was shortened by 6 bases and J by 9 bases, with 18 bases between the two germline ends. The CDR3 nucleotides are TGTGCCAGCAGGCCTGGGACTTTGTTGGGTTCACCCCTCCACTTT. Encoded protein: CASRPGTLLGSPLHF. The full variable domain, completed using reference TRBV2 and TRBJ1-6, is EPEVTQTPSHQVTQMGQEVILRCVPISNHLYFYWYRQILGQKVEFLVSFYNNEISEKSEIFDDQFSVERPDGSNFTLKIRSTKLEDSAMYFCASRPGTLLGSPLHFGNGTRLTVT.

The CDR3 spells CASSGTAWSNIQYF. The CDR3 coding sequence is TGTGCCAGCAGTGGGACGGCATGGTCAAACATTCAGTACTTC. The V call is TRBV27, the J call TRBJ2-4; either TRBD1 or TRBD2 may supply D (5 bases each). From germline, CDR1 is MNHEY and CDR2 SMNVEV (reference sequence). There are 14 residues in the CDR3. V shed 5 bases and J shed 6 bases, with 14 bases lying between them.

V and J are TRBV28 and TRBJ1-1; D is ambiguous. V lost 8 bases and J lost 3, with 7 bases in between. This CDR3 comprises 11 residues. Germline V CDR1 and CDR2: MDHEN, SYDVKM. The DNA for the CDR3 is TGTGCCAGCCGGGGAGACACTGAAGCTTTCTTT. Residues: CASRGDTEAFF.

CDR3 protein: CASSHPRGEQYF. The CDR3 DNA is TGTGCCAGCAGCCACCCAAGGGGCGAGCAGTACTTC. The V call is TRBV7-8, the J call TRBJ2-5, with a tentative D call TRBD1 (5 bases). Near its end, the DNA agrees better with TRBJ2-7, so the J call may be wrong. CDR1 SGHVS and CDR2 FQNEAQ come from the germline V gene. The CDR3 has 12 amino acids.